The 31 T cell receptor beta chains below were found in one sample sequenced in a study of CXCR3-negative and CXCR3-positive naive CD8 T cells. It was by 5' RACE with UMI labels that the TRB cDNA libraries were prepared. One entry per CDR3 protein, without DNA, is what TCRdb gives after re-calling the 5' RACE reads. This table lists fewer than 80,000 distinct CDR3 sequences. Sequences were obtained from naive CXCR3- CD8+ T cells from blood. As to subset: CD45RO-CCR7+CD27+CD95- naive CD8+ T cells lacking CXCR3 (TNR3-). The receptor set was obtained from a human donor in good health. Some clones in this sample may be carry-over from other donors' samples.

The V call is TRBV11-1, the J call TRBJ2-7. The germline CDR1 and CDR2 sequences are SGHAT and FQDESV (reference sequence). The CDR3 runs to 16 residues. CDR3 amino acids: CASSLFRGGASYEQYF.

CDR3 sequence reads: CASSLAPANTEAFF. The chain combines TRBV7-9 with TRBJ1-1. Looked up from germline, CDR1 is SEHNR and CDR2 is FQNEAQ (reference sequence). CDR3 length: 14 residues. The full variable domain, in which reference TRBV7-9 and TRBJ1-1 provide the parts outside the CDR3, is DTGVSQNPRHKITKRGQNVTFRCDPISEHNRLYWYRQTLGQGPEFLTYFQNEAQLEKSRLLSDRFSAERPKGSFSTLEIQRTEQGDSAMYLCASSLAPANTEAFFGQGTRLTVV.

The rearrangement uses TRBV14 and TRBJ2-3; as DNA is missing, the TRBD1 call by TCRdb cannot be tested. CDR1 and CDR2 (germline): SGHDN, FVKESK. The CDR3 length is 16 residues. CDR3 sequence: CASSQEAGVPTDTQYF.

The rearrangement links TRBV11-2 to TRBJ2-7; there is no DNA to check the TCRdb D call of TRBD1. Germline V gene data show CDR1 as SGHAT and CDR2 as FQNNGV. This CDR3 has 15 residues. The CDR3 loop reads CASSSKGTGTYEQYF.

The chain links TRBV20-1 to TRBJ1-2; the D gene TCRdb calls, TRBD1, cannot be checked with no DNA. Germline CDR1 reads DFQATT; CDR2 reads SNEGSKA (reference sequence). The CDR3 loop spans 11 amino acids. CDR3: CSAGGGYGYTF.

The chain carries TRBV29-1 and TRBJ1-1; absent DNA, TCRdb's TRBD1 call cannot be checked. Germline CDR1 and CDR2: SQVTM and ANQGSEA. The CDR3 loop spans 12 amino acids. The CDR3 loop reads CSVVGEWTEAFF.

The chain carries TRBV7-9 and TRBJ2-1; TCRdb's D call of TRBD2 is untestable without DNA. Germline-derived CDR1 and CDR2 are SEHNR and FQNEAQ (reference sequence). The CDR3 has 17 residues. The CDR3 sequence is CASSNARQGWSYNEQFF.

This chain uses TRBV23-1 with TRBJ2-3. TRBV23-1 is assigned to the ORF class and has an uncertain function. The length of the CDR3 is 16 residues. CDR3: CASSQPTESSTDTQYF.

The chain couples TRBV4-1 to TRBJ2-7; TCRdb selects TRBD2, and the lack of DNA leaves this call unchecked. CDR1 and CDR2 (germline): MGHRA, YSYEKL. The CDR3 is 15 residues long. CDR3 residues: CASSQAEGGRYEQYF.

V is TRBV4-3 and J is TRBJ1-2. The CDR3 length is 15 residues. The V gene's germline CDR1 is LGHNA and CDR2 YSLEER. CDR3 residues: CASSQDRPANYGYTF.

The gene calls are TRBV7-9 and TRBJ1-1; TCRdb reports TRBD1, a call that lacks DNA to check it against. The CDR3 length is 15 residues. The germline gives CDR1 SEHNR, CDR2 FQNEAQ (reference sequence). The CDR3 reads CASSLPGAMNTEAFF.

CDR3 sequence: CASRVGVGNTEAFF. This sequence joins TRBV5-6 and TRBJ1-1; the D call of TRBD1 rests on TCRdb alone, since no DNA is present to check it. Germline V gene sequence: CDR1 SGHDT, CDR2 YYEEEE. The CDR3 sequence is 14 residues long.

The chain combines TRBV5-1 with TRBJ2-1; TCRdb outputs TRBD2, but without DNA this stays unchecked. CDR1 is SGHRS, CDR2 YFSETQ, per germline. The CDR3 runs to 15 residues. The CDR3 protein is CASSFLAPTYNEQFF.

The chain couples TRBV6-1 to TRBJ2-6. CDR3 size: 14 residues. CDR1 is MNHNS, CDR2 SASEGT, per germline. CDR3 loop: CASFLAAGANVLTF.

The V gene is TRBV28, the J gene TRBJ2-7; lacking DNA, the TRBD2 call made by TCRdb goes unchecked. Germline lookup yields CDR1 MDHEN and CDR2 SYDVKM. This CDR3 contains 13 residues. CDR3 protein: CASTAAASYEQYF.

V is TRBV29-1 and J is TRBJ1-5. The germline gives CDR1 SQVTM, CDR2 ANQGSEA. The CDR3 covers 16 residues. CDR3 in amino acids: CSVRRGLPYSNQPQHF.

The genes are TRBV25-1 and TRBJ2-5. The length of the CDR3 is 11 residues. Germline V gene sequence: CDR1 MGHDK, CDR2 SYGVNS. This CDR3 is CASSESGTQYF.

The genes are TRBV7-9 and TRBJ1-2. This CDR3 comprises 12 residues. Germline CDR1 reads SEHNR; CDR2 reads FQNEAQ (reference sequence). This chain's CDR3 is CASRNLDGGYTF.

V and J are TRBV20-1 and TRBJ2-1; TCRdb names TRBD1, which stays unverified in the absence of DNA. The germline gives CDR1 DFQATT, CDR2 SNEGSKA (reference sequence). This CDR3 is built from 16 residues. CDR3 amino acids: CSASQIQGGYGNEQFF.

The CDR3 region is CASSLERASTDTQYF. The J gene is TRBJ2-3, the V gene TRBV11-2. This CDR3 is 15 amino acids long. CDR1 is SGHAT, CDR2 FQNNGV, per germline.

The chain uses TRBV6-6 and TRBJ1-2. The length of the CDR3 is 15 residues. Germline V gene lookup returns CDR1 MNHNY and CDR2 SVGAGI (reference sequence). The chain's CDR3 is CASTLAGLGTYGYTF.

This chain uses TRBV29-1 with TRBJ1-3; TCRdb outputs TRBD1, but without DNA this stays unchecked. Germline CDR1 reads SQVTM; CDR2 reads ANQGSEA. The CDR3 spans 15 residues. CDR3 protein: CSVFFGGQGGNTIYF. Full variable domain (outside the CDR3, taken from reference TRBV29-1 and TRBJ1-3): SAVISQKPSRDICQRGTSLTIQCQVDSQVTMMFWYRQQPGQSLTLIATANQGSEATYESGFVIDKFPISRPNLTFSTLTVSNMSPEDSSIYLCSVFFGGQGGNTIYFGEGSWLTVV.

The chain is built from TRBV4-1 and TRBJ2-1. Germline V CDR1 and CDR2: MGHRA, YSYEKL. There are 13 residues in the CDR3. The CDR3 loop reads CASSQGMYNEQFF.

The genes are TRBV6-1 and TRBJ2-1; checking the TCRdb D call of TRBD2 is not possible without DNA. Looked up from germline, CDR1 is MNHNS and CDR2 is SASEGT. This CDR3 has 16 residues. The CDR3 loop reads CASRGTSGFSYNEQFF.

The chain carries TRBV29-1 and TRBJ2-7; the TRBD1 assignment by TCRdb is unverifiable without DNA. The length of the CDR3 is 13 residues. Germline assignment: CDR1 SQVTM and CDR2 ANQGSEA. CDR3 loop: CSVTTVASSEQYF.

CDR3 loop: CASSEILGSPDGYTF. The gene calls are TRBV10-2 and TRBJ1-2. This CDR3 has 15 amino acids. CDR1 and CDR2 (germline): WSHSY, SAAADI.

V and J are TRBV29-1 and TRBJ2-3; the D call of TRBD2 rests on TCRdb alone, since no DNA is present to check it. The CDR3 has 18 residues. The germline V gene has CDR1 SQVTM and CDR2 ANQGSEA. CDR3 loop: CSVELREGVTRATDTQYF.

The chain links TRBV5-1 to TRBJ2-2; the TCRdb call, TRBD2, lacks DNA for checking. The germline V gene encodes CDR1 SGHRS and CDR2 YFSETQ. CDR3 length equals 17 residues. CDR3 region: CASSPLIAGPRAGELFF.

The chain couples TRBV29-1 to TRBJ2-5. The CDR3 covers 13 residues. Germline assignment: CDR1 SQVTM and CDR2 ANQGSEA. This CDR3 reads CSVDGWTQETQYF. Variable domain in full (rest from reference TRBV29-1 and TRBJ2-5): SAVISQKPSRDICQRGTSLTIQCQVDSQVTMMFWYRQQPGQSLTLIATANQGSEATYESGFVIDKFPISRPNLTFSTLTVSNMSPEDSSIYLCSVDGWTQETQYFGPGTRLLVL.

The chain recombines TRBV2 with TRBJ1-2; without DNA, the TCRdb call of TRBD1 cannot be checked. CDR1 SNHLY and CDR2 FYNNEI come from the germline V gene. This CDR3 contains 15 residues. CDR3: CASSEYDRQAYGYTF.

This chain connects TRBV9 to TRBJ2-1; TCRdb proposes TRBD1, but this gene call is untestable without DNA. Germline V gives CDR1 SGDLS, CDR2 YYNGEE. The CDR3 contains 13 residues. CDR3 residues: CASSETVYNEQFF.